This TCR beta chain appears in the sequencing data of a study of cytomegalovirus exposure and HLA in healthy donors (dated by TCRdb to 2017 to 2019). Concerning the study at large: An earlier analysis of 587 of the donors reported roughly 300 Gb of sequence data and 117 million unique TCR beta sequences obtained from 180 million or so T cells. Of the 300 to 450 genotyped donors, roughly 80% were placed in the genetic ancestry cluster associated with self-reported Caucasian donors. The study combined high-throughput TCR immunosequencing, statistical association of individual TCRs with disease status, and machine learning to predict cytomegalovirus infection status. The study profiled the T cell repertoires of fewer than 850 subjects by immunosequencing and related them to cytomegalovirus serostatus. In the later analysis, no new phenotypic data were used to find candidate immune exposures; instead, reliance was placed on TCR beta sequences and their occurrence across donors. Around 320 gigabases of sequencing data and tens of millions of unique TCR sequences were included in an early release covering several hundred HLA-typed donors. The number of typed donors differed by locus: 629-630 for A, B, C, DRB1 and DQB1; 522 for DQA1; 600 to 610 for DPA1; and 400 to 480 for DPB1. The study was designed to test whether signatures of past pathogen exposure could be identified by cataloging public T cell receptors. Besides the first cohort of some 670 subjects, a separate validation cohort made up of 120 different subjects was used. Class I and class II HLA loci were covered by the typing at four-digit resolution. Among almost 400 genotyped donors of the cohort, an average of about 240,000 unique TCR beta nucleotide sequences were sequenced per donor, 15% to 20% of them non-productive. To study patterns of TCR occurrence, a later analysis re-analyzed previously published TCR beta repertoires from under 750 donors and added high-resolution HLA genotyping. Every discovery cohort repertoire had been produced on one sequencing platform. To decide whether each TCR beta V gene segment behaved as functional or pseudogenic, an earlier analysis of some 600 of the donors relied on high-throughput TCR beta sequencing. Genome-wide SNP genotypes for about three fifths of the roughly 670 donors were used in a later genetic analysis, which treated that subset as a discovery cohort. Because of strong linkage in the cohort, roughly five DR-DQ haplotypes were treated as single units for association and clustering. Donor age, sex, ethnicity and CMV serostatus were compiled together with the repertoire data.

The CDR3 contains 14 residues, cysteine and phenylalanine counted. Only the CDR3 part of the read is kept: 42 bases, read in frame from the first base. Based on the germline V gene, the CDR1 and CDR2 sequences are MNHNS and SASEGT. The trim is 3 bases for V and 5 bases for J, with a gap of 11 bases between the germline ends. Comments on this clone: Its antigen is not yet known. No base quality information exists; no much larger clone differs at one position.

Receptors were amplified or captured by the immunoSEQ multiplex PCR assay. For the multiplex PCR, a mixture combining 60 forward primers for TCR Vbeta segments and 13 reverse primers for TCR Jbeta segments was used. The CDR3 region of rearranged TCR beta genes was amplified from genomic DNA with a multiplex PCR assay. The Illumina HiSeq System was used to sequence the amplified TCR beta libraries as 87-base-pair reads. Per the authors' processing: Across the 670 or so repertoires, a later analysis counted about 81 million unique TCR beta chains, around 11 million of which were shared by at least two donors. A nearest-neighbor algorithm error-corrected the raw reads and collapsed the reads into unique sequences, merging closely related sequences to remove PCR and sequencing errors. CDR3 sequences were aligned to IMGT reference sequences to assign V, D and J gene segments. For a sequence to be retained, a match of at least six nucleotides to both a V gene segment and a J gene segment was required. Rearrangements were called productive when the CDR3 lacked stop codons and stayed in frame with V and J; all others were non-productive. CDR3 was defined according to IMGT convention as the region running from the second conserved V-encoded cysteine to the conserved J-encoded phenylalanine. Sequences without an unambiguous match to a single V gene segment were excluded from the earlier analysis of several hundred of the donors. An earlier analysis of approximately 590 of the donors classified V segments as functional when productive rearrangements were above 56.7% and as segregating when the standard deviation between donors was above 5%. A statistical classification framework was built for diagnosing cytomegalovirus status from the catalog of TCR beta chain sequences. A later analysis assigned V and J genes by comparing TCR nucleotide sequences with IMGT/GENE-DB human TR gene sequences. The TCRdist pipeline was used in a later analysis to assign CDR3 sequences and most-parsimonious VDJ recombination scenarios. A later analysis defined each TCR beta chain by its CDR3 amino acid sequence plus V-gene family, and excluded reads lacking a unique V-gene family. To address suspected cross-contamination and a sequencing artifact, a later analysis removed some 620 highly shared, low-generation-probability nucleotide sequences. For each public chain, a later analysis derived a clonal expansion index from normalized ranks of inferred template counts within each repertoire. A later analysis computed generation probabilities with a VDJ recombination model fitted to out-of-frame rearrangements, and checked the results against IGoR. In a later analysis, TCR-TCR, TCR-HLA and TCR-CMV co-occurrence was scored with hypergeometric tests, and a repertoire-size bias correction was applied to TCR pairs. To estimate false discovery rates, a later analysis permuted the HLA or CMV assignments 20 times. In a later analysis, co-occurring TCRs were grouped with DBSCAN, and TCRdist sequence similarity was added when clustering was performed within HLA-allele-positive subsets. Repertoires with fewer than 30,000 or more than 120,000 public chains, plus five repertoires with anomalous nucleotide sharing, were excluded from co-occurrence clustering. TCRdb re-hosts the immuneACCESS table, in-frame sequences only. Its copies lack some clones; in the studies checked, an unresolved V gene accounts for under half of them, and the cause for the rest is not known. The V and J calls and clone size were taken over from that table, and D and trimming were inferred from the DNA. Here the sample has fewer than 200,000 clones; around 68% occur a single time. Jointly, the top ten make up approximately 1.6% of the sample.

What the authors observed across the whole study: Some IMGT-functional V segments, including TRBV6-2 and TRBV6-3, could not be distinguished by the 87-base-pair reads and were therefore excluded. The classifier was reported to diagnose cytomegalovirus status with high specificity and sensitivity in both the original cohort and the validation cohort. In a later analysis, the rate of TCR association differed among HLA loci, with DRB1 alleles having the most associated TCRs and HLA-C alleles having the fewest. It was suggested by the authors that the approach could potentially be generalized to other disease states and immunological phenotypes. Most TCR sequences were seen in very few donors, while some public TCRs were found in many individuals. V-gene and J-gene trimming of TCR beta chains was associated with a missense DCLRE1C variant in a later genetic analysis, and the association was replicated in an independent cohort. Compared with the approximately 600-donor mean, donors in an Asian-associated ancestry cluster had fewer N-insertions in productive TCRs, according to a later genetic analysis. Most CMV-associated TCR beta chains appeared to be HLA-restricted in a later analysis, and the HLA associations seemed to be driven largely by CMV exposure. A further reported finding was that TCR beta sequences accurately predicted the HLA-A and HLA-B alleles for most subjects in the first cohort. Strong co-occurrence of HLA alleles, especially DR and DQ, made assigning TCR associations to individual alleles difficult. In the study, some 160 TCR beta chains were listed as associated with cytomegalovirus. In a later analysis, HLA-associated TCR beta chains showed more clonal expansion and lower generation probabilities than non-associated chains that were equally common. A cluster of highly shared sequence variants was judged likely to be a technical artifact of the sequencing pipeline. CMV serostatus was the only immune exposure information available for the cohort. The presence/absence analyses assumed that sequencing depth was roughly uniform across donors, and that assumption may not be true. In vitro tests confirmed that a few of the cytomegalovirus-associated TCR beta chains recognize cytomegalovirus antigens. An earlier analysis of around 540 of the donors showed that most TCR beta V segments appeared in productive rearrangements either about 87% or about 30% of the time, which broadly matched IMGT annotations. Linkage disequilibrium might explain the correlated functional status among segregating V segments, but an unknown experimental factor could not be ruled out. Specific HLA alleles were associated with 15,000 to 20,000 TCR beta sequences at a false discovery rate of 0.05 in a later analysis. Several of the top co-occurrence clusters appeared to be linked to parvovirus B19, influenza, CMV and Epstein-Barr virus, according to a later analysis. Because HLA typing was unavailable for some donors at each locus, only the typed subset was used in association tests. About 17 rarely observed V segments, including chromosome 9 orphons, were excluded from the earlier analysis of approximately 500 of the donors because counts were too low. In this cohort, only TCR beta chains were sequenced, and detectable features were limited by the absence of alpha or paired-chain data.

The cohort consisted of approximately 670 healthy bone marrow donors. At the time of sampling, every cohort member was nominally healthy, though immune exposures that went unrecorded were likely present. The donor tested CMV seronegative and was one of the 352 seronegative cohort members. A peripheral blood sample was collected from each donor, and TCR beta sequencing was performed on peripheral blood mononuclear cells. The Qiagen DNeasy Blood Extraction Kit was used to extract genomic DNA from the blood cell samples. The V and J genes are TRBV6-1 and TRBJ1-5; TRBD1 is possibly the D segment (5 matching bases). The sample taken for sequencing was PBMCs. The clonotype originates from a girl between 10 and 17 years old in good health and CMV-seronegative. The CDR3 loop reads CASSDGGNDQPQHF. The DNA sequence is given as TGTGCCAGCAGTGACGGGGGTAACGATCAGCCCCAGCATTTT.